Sequencing of this T cell receptor (beta chain) was carried out in a study of cytotoxic CD8 clonotypes in ibrutinib-treated CLL. For the study at large: After a median around eleven months on treatment (6 to 36), response samples were drawn.

General study points: At progression, clonality fell back toward baseline after rising at ibrutinib response.

The intended depth for sequencing was 1 in 200,000 to 1 in 1 million T cells. Assay used: immunoSEQ multiplex PCR; TCRdb lists only in-frame clones, some missing. The table records around 310,000 clones, 80% of them present only once. Germline V gives CDR1 SGDLS, CDR2 YYNGEE. There are 16 residues in the CDR3. With V trimmed by 0 bases and J by 6 bases, 10 bases remained unmatched. A remark on this clone: What it recognizes is unknown.

Sequencing used PBMCs, obtained before ibrutinib treatment. V and J are TRBV9 and TRBJ1-2, with 8 bases that match TRBD1. The TCR sequence derives from a human donor with chronic lymphocytic leukemia. The CDR3, as DNA: TGTGCCAGCAGCGTAGACTGGTCAGGGGGCTTCAATGGCTACACCTTC. Its protein product is CASSVDWSGGFNGYTF. The entire variable domain, with the rest obtained from reference TRBV9 and TRBJ1-2, is as follows: DSGVTQTPKHLITATGQRVTLRCSPRSGDLSVYWYQQSLDQGLQFLIQYYNGEERAKGNILERFSAQQFPDLHSELNLSSLELGDSALYFCASSVDWSGGFNGYTFGSGTRLTVV.